This T cell receptor (beta chain) was sequenced in a study of blood T cell repertoires in COVID-19. Original analysis: Using reference gene primer amplification, nucleated cell counts were estimated. Clones were sequenced by immunoSEQ multiplex PCR, and TCRdb holds only the in-frame ones, with some missing. V, J and clone size are taken as reported in that table, and D and trimming were inferred from the DNA itself. In the table there are 200,000 to 250,000 clones, around nine tenths of which are singletons. Participants were aged about 18 to 89 years, lived in roughly 23 US areas, and enrolled virtually. Germline V lookup: CDR1 SGHRS, CDR2 YFSETQ. V was trimmed by 2 bases and J by 2 bases, leaving 11 bases between them. The length of the CDR3 is 14 residues.

This clonotype was sampled from a woman under 40 who had been exposed to COVID-19. Sequencing used PBMCs or T cells enriched from blood (not recorded which). The genes are TRBV5-1 and TRBJ2-7; D gene ambiguous. CDR3 residues: CASSFGPETYEQYF. The CDR3 bases are TGCGCCAGCAGCTTTGGTCCTGAGACCTACGAGCAGTACTTC.